This TCR beta chain was profiled in a study of blood T cell repertoires in COVID-19. Clones were read by immunoSEQ multiplex PCR, and TCRdb kept only the in-frame ones, dropping some. Here the sample spans 300,000 to 400,000 clones, approximately 89% being singletons. The V and J ends lost 8 bases and 3 bases, in that order; junction bases with no gene match: 7. The CDR3 consists of 15 residues. CDR1 is MNHEY and CDR2 is SVGAGI in the germline V gene. The source is a young man who had recovered from COVID-19. Source material: PBMCs or T cells enriched from blood (not recorded which). The chain recombines TRBV6-5 with TRBJ2-7, with 13 bases fitting TRBD2. Here the CDR3 DNA reads TGTGCCAGCTCGGGACTAGCGGGGCCTGACTACGAGCAGTACTTC. This codes for CASSGLAGPDYEQYF.